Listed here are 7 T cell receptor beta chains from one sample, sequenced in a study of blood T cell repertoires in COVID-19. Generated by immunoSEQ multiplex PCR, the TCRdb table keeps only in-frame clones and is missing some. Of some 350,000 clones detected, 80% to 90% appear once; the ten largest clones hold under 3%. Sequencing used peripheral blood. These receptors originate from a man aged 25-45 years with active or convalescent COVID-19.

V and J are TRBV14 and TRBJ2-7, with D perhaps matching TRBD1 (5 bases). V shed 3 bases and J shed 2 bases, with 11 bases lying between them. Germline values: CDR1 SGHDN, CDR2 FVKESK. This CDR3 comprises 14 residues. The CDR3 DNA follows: TGTGCCAGCAGCCATCTTGGGGCCCCCTACGAGCAGTACTTC. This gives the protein CASSHLGAPYEQYF.

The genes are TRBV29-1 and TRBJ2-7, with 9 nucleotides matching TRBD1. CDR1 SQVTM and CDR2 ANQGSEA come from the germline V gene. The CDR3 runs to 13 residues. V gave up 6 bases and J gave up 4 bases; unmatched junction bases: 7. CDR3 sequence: CSVARDRVYEQYF. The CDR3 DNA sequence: TGCAGCGTGGCCCGGGACAGGGTGTACGAGCAGTACTTC.

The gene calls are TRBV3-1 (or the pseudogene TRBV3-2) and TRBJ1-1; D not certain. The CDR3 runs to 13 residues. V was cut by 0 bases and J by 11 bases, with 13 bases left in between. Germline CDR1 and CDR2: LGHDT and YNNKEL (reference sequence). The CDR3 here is CASSQDGRLGAFF. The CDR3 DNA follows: TGTGCCAGCAGCCAAGATGGCAGGCTGGGTGCTTTCTTT.

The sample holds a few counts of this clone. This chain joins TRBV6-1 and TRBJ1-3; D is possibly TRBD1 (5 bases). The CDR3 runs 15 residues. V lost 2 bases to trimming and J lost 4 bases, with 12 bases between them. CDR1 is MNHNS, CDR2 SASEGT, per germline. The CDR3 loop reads CASSERGRVGNTIYF. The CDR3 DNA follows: TGTGCCAGCAGTGAACGGGGGAGGGTAGGAAACACCATATATTTT.

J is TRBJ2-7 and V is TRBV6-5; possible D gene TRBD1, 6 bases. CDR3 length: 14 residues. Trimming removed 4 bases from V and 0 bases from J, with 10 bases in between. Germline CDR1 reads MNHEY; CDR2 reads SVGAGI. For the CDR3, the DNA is TGTGCCAGCAGTTCGCGGACAGACTCCTACGAGCAGTACTTC. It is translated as CASSSRTDSYEQYF.

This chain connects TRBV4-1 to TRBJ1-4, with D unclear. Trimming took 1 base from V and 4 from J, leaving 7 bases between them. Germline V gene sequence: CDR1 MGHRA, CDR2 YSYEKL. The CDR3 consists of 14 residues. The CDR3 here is CASSQGDNNEKLFF. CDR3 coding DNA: TGCGCCAGCAGCCAAGGAGATAATAATGAAAAACTGTTTTTT.

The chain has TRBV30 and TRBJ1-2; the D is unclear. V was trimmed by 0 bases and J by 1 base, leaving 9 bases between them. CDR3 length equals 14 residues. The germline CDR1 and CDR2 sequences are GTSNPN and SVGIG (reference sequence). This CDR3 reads CAWSVLGVNYGYTF. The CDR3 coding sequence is TGTGCCTGGAGTGTATTGGGAGTTAACTATGGCTACACCTTC.